This is a list of T cell receptor beta chains from one sample in a study of OX40 agonist ivuxolimab in advanced cancers. Data came from immunoSEQ multiplex PCR; TCRdb stores just in-frame clones and leaves some out. This table holds tens of thousands of clones, about 93% found once. The sample here was CD4+ or CD8+ T cells sorted from blood, taken in a trial of the OX40 agonist ivuxolimab. All receptors derive from an adult with an advanced solid tumor such as melanoma, head and neck, liver or kidney cancer. Each CDR3 is given with its conserved first and last residue. Each record gives: J gene, V gene, CDR3 protein.

TRBJ2-7,TRBV11-2,CASREPGLADEQYF
TRBJ2-5,TRBV7-2,CASSLRTGRRGETQYF
TRBJ1-5,TRBV6-6,CASSDSLNQPQHF
TRBJ2-1,TRBV27,CASSSGTGTGVKNEQFF
TRBJ2-7,TRBV6-6,CASSYRTGGSYEQYF
TRBJ2-4,TRBV7-2,CASRLVEGASIQYF
TRBJ2-5,TRBV11-2,CASSRGLAGGEETQYF
TRBJ1-5,TRBV19,CASSRDRRYSNQPQHF
TRBJ1-4,TRBV5-6,CASSSGPNEKLFF
TRBJ2-1,TRBV18,CASSPPVGEQFF
TRBJ2-1,TRBV6-5,CASSRLGNEQFF
TRBJ2-2,TRBV2,CASRRTSGMSGELFF
TRBJ2-7,TRBV6-5,CASSLELQYEQYF
TRBJ1-2,TRBV9,CASSVALINYGYTF
TRBJ2-7,TRBV10-3,CATRPGTGSYEQYF
TRBJ2-4,TRBV7-8,CASSLGGDIQYF